This TCR beta chain came from a study of immune heterogeneity within non-small cell lung tumors (dated by TCRdb to the late 2010s). For the study in its entirety: Histology comprised a handful of squamous cell carcinomas, some ten non-squamous carcinomas and 1 tumor not otherwise specified. Whole-exome sequencing, RNA-seq and TCR beta repertoire sequencing were combined for multiple spatially distinct regions from each NSCLC tumor so that intratumoral immune heterogeneity could be examined. TCR repertoires were analyzed from around 57 tumor loci of roughly 16 patients, whereas transcriptome data were available for only 35 to 50 loci from more than ten patients. Neoantigen binding to each patient's HLA alleles was predicted with netMHCpan-3.0 for mutant peptides of 8 to 11 amino acids. Here is what the overall study found, with its caveats: Within a given patient, the same dominant CDR3B clonotypes showed up repeatedly across loci, although different tumor locations also carried unique high-frequency clones. High-frequency TCR beta clonotypes were found to be largely distinct between individual patients. Local T-cell repertoire clonality showed a statistically significant but moderate positive correlation with local tumor mutational burden (R roughly 0.35).

Details on this clonotype: No antigen is known for it. Base quality data are lacking; no much larger clone is found one base away.

Genomic DNA was extracted from bulk tumor tissue and used as the TCR template, and approximately 600 ng gDNA was amplified per sample. Multiple biopsies per primary tumor were taken during surgery, spaced as far apart as possible within the tumor mass. The study cohort was described as untreated, and patients were newly diagnosed NSCLC cases undergoing curative surgery. The samples came from approximately 14 patients with newly diagnosed non-small cell lung cancer who were having surgery intended to be curative. A couple of independent pathologists reviewed the resected tumor masses. Only high-quality DNA and RNA samples were carried forward to sequencing. Deletion took 5 bases off V and 2 bases off J, with a span of 12 bases between the germline ends. The CDR3 contains 15 residues, cysteine and phenylalanine counted. This entry keeps only the CDR3 DNA: 45 bases, framed from base 1. CDR1 MNHNS and CDR2 SASEGT were looked up in the germline V gene.

A multiplex PCR system amplified the TCR beta CDR3 region, with a first 10-cycle round using 32 V-gene forward and 13 J-gene reverse primers. The first PCR round was done with a QIAGEN Multiplex PCR Kit, and the primer sequences were filed in Chinese patent CN105087789A. A second PCR round added Illumina universal primers using the Phusion High-Fidelity PCR Kit. TCR libraries were paired-end sequenced at 151 bp read length on the Illumina HiSeq X Ten platform. The authors' pipeline ran thus. Reads without multiplex PCR primers were removed using Cutadapt, read pairs were merged using PEAR, and CDR3 regions were called using MiXCR with default settings. Repertoire diversity was assessed by Shannon entropy, and clonality was calculated as one minus the Shannon entropy divided by the ln of the count of productive unique sequences. Clonotypes present at frequencies of at least 0.5% were defined as dominant or high-frequency T-cell clones. TCRdb trimmed the raw reads at Q25, called clones with MiXCR and kept productive beta chains. Identical CDR3 protein sequences are pooled into one entry, listed with their most common genes and DNA. TCRdb, not the original authors, processed these V and J calls. Across this sample there are approximately 9,500 distinct CDR3 sequences, with more than 20% seen only once. Roughly 30% of the sample rests with the top ten.

This receptor was obtained from a woman aged 45 to 65 with non-small cell lung cancer. In this chain, TRBV6-1 is recombined with TRBJ1-4, with a weak D call of TRBD1 (6 bases match). Sequenced: lung tumor tissue. The CDR3 in this case is CASSIIQGTNEKLFF. Read as DNA, the sequence is TGTGCCAGCAGTATCATACAGGGTACTAATGAAAAACTGTTTTTT.